This T cell receptor beta chain was sequenced during a study of vaccination effects on CD4 cells after COVID-19. About the research overall: Participants completed two doses of the BNT162b2 or mRNA-1273 vaccine. At 16 days and at one week before vaccination, samples were given by two convalescent patients.

This CDR3 has 15 amino acids. Trimming took 5 bases from V and 4 from J, leaving 18 bases between them. Germline-derived CDR1 and CDR2 are SEHNR and FQNEAQ (reference sequence). Remarks on this clone: Its antigen is unknown.

Antigen-specific CD4+ T cells were expanded (with viral peptide pools) by the ViraFEST assay ahead of sequencing. Following a roughly ten-day culture, CD4+ T cells were purified. A positive SARS-CoV-2 PCR test fell between March and December 2020. Sequenced by immunoSEQ multiplex PCR; TCRdb stores in-frame clones only, minus some. The sample lists approximately 33,000 clones; 55% to 75% were seen once. This receptor was taken from a human donor who had a prior SARS-CoV-2 infection. The chain combines TRBV7-9 with TRBJ2-7, with D perhaps matching TRBD1 or TRBD2 (5 bases each). The specimen was CD4+ T cells from PBMCs cultured with HCoV-NL63 spike peptides, collected before COVID-19 vaccination. The CDR3 bases are TGTGCCAGCAGCCCATACGGGACGCAGCCTTACGAGCAGTACTTC. Protein sequence: CASSPYGTQPYEQYF.